These 24 T cell receptor beta chains came from one sample sequenced in a study of T cells in tuberculosis (dated by TCRdb to 2017 to 2018). Thawed, overnight-rested PBMC were stained with GMM-loaded CD1B tetramer, a Live/Dead dye and anti-CD3, then sorted on a FACS Aria II. CD1B tetramers were loaded with C32 glucose monomycolate purified from Rhodococcus equi. Receptor libraries were prepared by the immunoSEQ multiplex PCR assay. Imported from immuneACCESS, the table was reduced by TCRdb to in-frame sequences with V and J called. These copies leave out some clones; in studies compared against another copy, an unresolved V gene accounts for under half, and the cause of the remainder is not known. This sample is represented by about 88,000 clones; approximately 90% of them were singletons. The ten biggest clones cover approximately 2% of the sample. Sequenced material: CD1b-GMM tetramer-negative cells sorted from PBMCs. According to the study, the label for this sample's cell subset or site signals: T cells not binding CD1B-GMM tetramer, sorted from same donor. The receptors stem from an adult woman with latent tuberculosis.

The genes are TRBV5-4 and TRBJ2-7; 8 positions match TRBD1. There are 14 residues in the CDR3. V lost 3 bases and J lost 4; bases outside the gene matches: 6. Germline assignment: CDR1 SGHNT and CDR2 YYREEE (reference sequence). Written as DNA, the CDR3 is TGTGCCAGCAGCTACGACAGGGGAGAGTACGAGCAGTACGTC. Translated: CASSYDRGEYEQYV.

This clone has just a few counts. This chain joins TRBV5-4 and TRBJ2-3; 8 bases are a match to TRBD2. This CDR3 is 14 amino acids long. Germline V CDR1 and CDR2: SGHNT, YYREEE (reference sequence). J lost 5 bases, V lost 2 bases, and 4 bases had no gene match. DNA of the CDR3: TGTGCCAGCAGCTTCAGGAGCGGGGGAGATACGCAGTATTTT. Translating it yields CASSFRSGGDTQYF. Full variable domain (missing parts from reference TRBV5-4 and TRBJ2-3): ETGVTQSPTHLIKTRGQQVTLRCSSQSGHNTVSWYQQALGQGPQFIFQYYREEENGRGNFPPRFSGLQFPNYSSELNVNALELDDSALYLCASSFRSGGDTQYFGPGTRLTVL.

The chain is built from TRBV4-2 and TRBJ2-1; a weak D match, TRBD2 (7 bases). V dropped 0 bases and J dropped 6 bases, with 15 bases sitting between them. Germline V CDR1 and CDR2: LGHNA, YNFKEQ. There are 16 residues in the CDR3. Here the CDR3 reads CASSQDSRGAVNEQFF. As DNA, the CDR3 is TGTGCCAGCAGCCAAGACTCACGGGGGGCGGTCAATGAGCAGTTCTTC.

V usage is TRBV7-8 and J usage is TRBJ2-5, with TRBD1 as a possible D gene (5 bases). The CDR3 totals 14 residues. The ends were cut back, 5 bases at V and 5 bases at J, with 15 bases in the middle. The germline V gene encodes CDR1 SGHVS and CDR2 FQNEAQ. CDR3 DNA sequence: TGTGCCAGCAGCGAAATCAGGGTCCCGGAGACCCAGTACTTC. Its translation: CASSEIRVPETQYF.

The chain employs TRBV15 and TRBJ1-1; no clear D gene. Trimming left V 2 bases short and J 4 bases short, with 26 bases between. The CDR3 sequence is 19 residues long. Germline V lookup: CDR1 LNHNV, CDR2 YYDKDF (reference sequence). This chain's CDR3 is CATSRRYPGTTIPITEAFF. CDR3 DNA: TGTGCCACCAGCAGAAGGTACCCGGGAACGACCATACCGATCACTGAAGCTTTCTTT.

This rearrangement joins TRBV6-5 to TRBJ2-1, with 8 positions matching TRBD2. This CDR3 contains 16 residues. Unmatched junction bases numbered 10, after V lost 2 bases and J lost 7 bases. Germline loops: CDR1 MNHEY, CDR2 SVGAGI. The chain's CDR3 is CASSYQIGGAENEQFF. The CDR3 region has the DNA TGTGCCAGCAGTTACCAGATCGGGGGGGCCGAGAATGAGCAGTTCTTC.

This clone showed up just once. The chain is built from TRBV10-2 and TRBJ1-2; TRBD1 is a possible D gene (6 bases). Germline V gene sequence: CDR1 WSHSY, CDR2 SAAADI. The CDR3 extends over 14 amino acids. Trimming left V 6 bases short and J 2 bases short, with 13 bases between. Here the CDR3 reads CASSRSQGNYGYTF. CDR3 nucleotide sequence: TGCGCCAGCAGCCGGTCCCAGGGGAACTATGGCTACACCTTC.

J is TRBJ1-2 and V is TRBV29-1; 9 nucleotides align to TRBD1. The V segment lost 4 bases and the J segment 4 bases; nucleotides outside the gene matches: 10. There are 15 residues in the CDR3. Germline V gene lookup returns CDR1 SQVTM and CDR2 ANQGSEA. The CDR3 spells CSVVDRTGEPYGYTF. The DNA of the CDR3 is TGCAGCGTTGTGGACAGGACAGGGGAGCCCTATGGCTACACCTTC.

This clone showed up just once. The chain is built from TRBV5-1 and TRBJ2-6; TRBD1 aligns across 8 bases. V trimming: 5 bases; J trimming: 0 bases; junction bases outside the gene matches: 16. The CDR3 totals 20 residues. CDR1 is SGHRS and CDR2 is YFSETQ in the germline V gene. CDR3 protein: CASREGQARILSSGANVLTF. CDR3 nucleotide sequence: TGCGCCAGCAGGGAGGGACAGGCTAGGATCTTGAGCTCTGGGGCCAACGTCCTGACTTTC.

The CDR3 protein is CSVDWGPPTSSYNEQFF. The CDR3 nucleotides are TGCAGCGTTGATTGGGGCCCCCCGACGAGCTCCTACAATGAGCAGTTCTTC. J is TRBJ2-1 and V is TRBV29-1; D perhaps matches TRBD1 (5 bases). The V gene lost 3 bases and the J gene lost 0 bases, with 18 bases spanning the gap. Looked up from germline, CDR1 is SQVTM and CDR2 is ANQGSEA. CDR3 length: 17 amino acids.

J is TRBJ2-3 and V is TRBV7-9; D unresolved. Germline CDR1 reads SEHNR; CDR2 reads FQNEAQ (reference sequence). The CDR3 has 11 residues. V was shortened by 5 bases and J by 3 bases, with 3 bases between the two germline ends. The CDR3 loop is CASSQTDTQYF. The CDR3 region has the DNA TGTGCCAGCAGCCAAACAGATACGCAGTATTTT.

V gene TRBV19 combines with J gene TRBJ1-3, with D uncertain. The ends were cut back, 9 bases at V and 0 bases at J, with 9 bases in the middle. The CDR3 runs 13 residues. Germline CDR1 LNHDA, CDR2 SQIVND (reference sequence). The chain's CDR3 is CASGDYSGNTIYF. The CDR3 coding sequence is TGTGCCAGCGGGGATTACTCTGGAAACACCATATATTTT.

The chain carries TRBV14 and TRBJ2-1, with 8 bases that match TRBD1. J was trimmed by 3 bases and V by 0 bases; bases with no gene match: 4. Germline CDR1 SGHDN, CDR2 FVKESK. The CDR3 is made up of 16 amino acids. This CDR3 reads CASSQEPGGYYNEQFF. DNA of the CDR3: TGTGCCAGCAGCCAAGAACCAGGGGGCTACTACAATGAGCAGTTCTTC.

The V and J genes are TRBV6-1 and TRBJ2-5; D is undetermined. Germline V gives CDR1 MNHNS, CDR2 SASEGT. The CDR3 totals 14 residues. Trimming pared 2 bases from V and 0 bases from J, leaving 7 bases between. The CDR3 here is CASSEWANQETQYF. The CDR3 DNA reads TGTGCCAGCAGTGAATGGGCCAACCAAGAGACCCAGTACTTC.

J is TRBJ1-2 and V is TRBV7-2, with 9 bases matching TRBD1. CDR1 SGHTA and CDR2 FQGNSA come from the germline V gene. The CDR3 covers 15 residues. The V and J ends lost 7 bases and 3 bases, in that order; junction bases with no gene match: 9. The CDR3 spells CASNQVGTGHYGYTF. DNA for the CDR3: TGTGCCAGCAACCAGGTCGGGACAGGGCACTATGGCTACACCTTC.

This chain links TRBV30 with TRBJ2-7; D is ambiguous. Germline V lookup: CDR1 GTSNPN, CDR2 SVGIG (reference sequence). Trimming took off 0 bases at V and 2 bases at J, with 8 bases between the two ends. The CDR3 is 13 residues long. The DNA for the CDR3 is TGTGCCTGGAGTGTAGGAGTGACCTACGAGCAGTACTTC. It is translated as CAWSVGVTYEQYF.

The chain carries TRBV30 and TRBJ1-5; TRBD1 is a possible D gene (6 bases). The CDR3 sequence is 13 residues long. The germline V gene encodes CDR1 GTSNPN and CDR2 SVGIG (reference sequence). V lost 2 bases and J 7 bases, leaving 12 bases between the germline ends. The CDR3 is CAWSSAGVQPQHF. The CDR3 region has the DNA TGTGCCTGGAGTTCGGCAGGGGTCCAGCCCCAGCATTTT.

The chain recombines TRBV15 with TRBJ2-7, with 7 positions matching TRBD2. J gave up 3 bases and V 3 bases, and 8 bases lay outside the gene matches. CDR1 and CDR2 (germline): LNHNV, YYDKDF (reference sequence). CDR3 length: 15 residues. CDR3 coding DNA: TGTGCCACCAGCAGGGGTGGACTAGGCAACTACGAGCAGTACTTC. Translated: CATSRGGLGNYEQYF.

V is TRBV29-1 and J is TRBJ2-5, with 7 bases identical to TRBD1. The trim removed 3 bases at V and 4 bases at J, leaving 5 bases unmatched. CDR3 length equals 13 residues. In germline, CDR1 is SQVTM, CDR2 ANQGSEA. For the CDR3, the DNA is TGCAGCGTTGAGAGGGGGCTTGGAGAGACCCAGTACTTC. It is translated as CSVERGLGETQYF.

This chain connects TRBV9 to TRBJ2-1; D call uncertain. The length of the CDR3 is 13 residues. Trimming removed 0 bases from V and 2 bases from J, with 3 bases in between. CDR1 is SGDLS, CDR2 YYNGEE, per germline. CDR3 protein: CASSVAAYNEQFF. CDR3 nucleotides: TGTGCCAGCAGCGTAGCCGCCTACAATGAGCAGTTCTTC.

The rearrangement joins TRBV5-6 to TRBJ2-7; weak D call: TRBD2 (6 bases). V was pared by 3 bases and J by 6 bases, with 13 bases between. This CDR3 region has 13 residues. The germline CDR1 and CDR2 sequences are SGHDT and YYEEEE. The CDR3 DNA follows: TGTGCCAGCAGCTCCTCGGGGCGGGGCGAGCAGTACTTC. Translated, it gives CASSSSGRGEQYF.

This sequence joins TRBV19 and TRBJ1-5; a possible D gene is TRBD1 (5 bases). This CDR3 spans 13 amino acids. Germline V gives CDR1 LNHDA, CDR2 SQIVND (reference sequence). V was trimmed by 3 bases and J by 6 bases, leaving 9 bases between them. This chain's CDR3 is CASSIGAGQPQHF. CDR3 DNA sequence: TGTGCCAGTAGTATTGGGGCTGGTCAGCCCCAGCATTTT.

This clone has just a few counts. The chain has TRBV6-6 and TRBJ1-6, with a weak D call TRBD1 (5 bases). The V end was cut by 6 bases, the J end by 10 bases, with 16 bases between. Germline CDR1 is MNHNY and CDR2 is SVGAGI (reference sequence). The CDR3 runs 14 residues. In DNA form, the CDR3 reads TGTGCCAGCAGGGAGGGGTCCGGTCGATCACCCCTCCACTTT. Translated, it gives CASREGSGRSPLHF.

The chain carries TRBV5-1 and TRBJ1-1, with D hard to call. Germline values: CDR1 SGHRS, CDR2 YFSETQ. V lost 0 bases and J 5 bases, leaving 11 bases between the germline ends. The CDR3 is made up of 14 amino acids. CDR3 region: CASSLDLGGTEAFF. The CDR3 coding sequence is TGCGCCAGCAGCTTGGATCTTGGAGGGACTGAAGCTTTCTTT. Based on the CDR3 plus reference TRBV5-1 and TRBJ1-1, the full variable domain is KAGVTQTPRYLIKTRGQQVTLSCSPISGHRSVSWYQQTPGQGLQFLFEYFSETQRNKGNFPGRFSGRQFSNSRSEMNVSTLELGDSALYLCASSLDLGGTEAFFGQGTRLTVV.